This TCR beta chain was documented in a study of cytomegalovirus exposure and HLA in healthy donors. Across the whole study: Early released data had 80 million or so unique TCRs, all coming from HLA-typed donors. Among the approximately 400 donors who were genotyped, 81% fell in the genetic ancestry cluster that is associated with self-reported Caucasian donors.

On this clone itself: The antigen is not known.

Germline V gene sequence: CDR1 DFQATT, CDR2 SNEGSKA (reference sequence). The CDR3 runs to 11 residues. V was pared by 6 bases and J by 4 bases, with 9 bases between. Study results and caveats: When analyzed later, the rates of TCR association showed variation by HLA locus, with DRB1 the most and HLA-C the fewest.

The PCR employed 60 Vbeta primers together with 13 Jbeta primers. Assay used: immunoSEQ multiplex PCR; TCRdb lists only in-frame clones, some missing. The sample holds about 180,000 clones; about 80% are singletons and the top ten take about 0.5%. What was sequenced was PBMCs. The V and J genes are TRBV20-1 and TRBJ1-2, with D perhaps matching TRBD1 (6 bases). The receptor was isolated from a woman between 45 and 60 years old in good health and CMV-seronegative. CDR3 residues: CSATGSYGYTF. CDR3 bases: TGCAGTGCCACAGGGTCCTATGGCTACACCTTC.